This passage covers 11 T cell receptor beta chains from one sample sequenced in a study of graft-versus-host responses after intestinal transplantation. Libraries were prepared by immunoSEQ multiplex PCR; TCRdb keeps only in-frame clonotypes and omits some of them. The sample contains over 100,000 clones, about 93% of which appear only once. No antigen is known for these receptors. The sequencing used unstimulated CD4+ T cells sorted from spleen or lymph node cells, collected before intestinal transplant. Source of these receptors: a human donor who received an intestinal transplant.

This chain links TRBV6-5 with TRBJ1-1, with D uncertain. Trimming shortened V by 6 bases and J by 0 bases, and 11 bases separated the two germline ends. The germline V gene encodes CDR1 MNHEY and CDR2 SVGAGI. CDR3 length equals 14 residues. In DNA, the CDR3 is TGTGCCAGCAGGCCCGGAACAATGAACACTGAAGCTTTCTTT. It specifies CASRPGTMNTEAFF.

The rearrangement uses TRBV10-3 and TRBJ1-2; D is ambiguous. Germline V gene lookup returns CDR1 ENHRY and CDR2 SYGVKD. CDR3 length equals 13 residues. Between the trimmed V and J ends, which lost 6 bases and 7 bases, there was a span of 15 bases. The CDR3 loop reads CAIRARVPGGYTF. The CDR3 nucleotides are TGTGCCATCAGAGCGAGGGTGCCGGGTGGCTACACCTTC.

The CDR3 DNA is TGTGCCAGCAGCACCGGGGACAGAACAACTAATGAAAAACTGTTTTTT. Translated, it gives CASSTGDRTTNEKLFF. The rearrangement uses TRBV7-9 and TRBJ1-4, with 7 nucleotides matching TRBD1. There are 16 residues in the CDR3. Germline values: CDR1 SEHNR, CDR2 FQNEAQ (reference sequence). The V segment lost 5 bases and the J segment 0 bases; nucleotides outside the gene matches: 6.

The V call is TRBV10-3, the J call TRBJ1-1, with a tentative D call TRBD1 (5 bases). The germline gives CDR1 ENHRY, CDR2 SYGVKD. V shed 3 bases and J shed 6 bases, with 17 bases lying between them. This CDR3 comprises 15 residues. CDR3 protein: CAISEYTGWGAEAFF. CDR3 sequence (DNA): TGTGCCATCAGTGAATACACAGGTTGGGGCGCTGAAGCTTTCTTT.

J is TRBJ1-2 and V is TRBV18; D unresolved. Germline loops: CDR1 KGHSH, CDR2 LQKENI. Between the trimmed V and J ends, which lost 3 bases and 6 bases, there was a span of 17 bases. This CDR3 contains 15 residues. The CDR3: CASSPLPPVTDGYTF. For the CDR3, the DNA is TGTGCCAGCTCACCTCTACCCCCGGTAACGGATGGCTACACCTTC.

Here the CDR3 reads CASSTNGQGRHEQYF. The CDR3 DNA reads TGTGCCAGCAGTACAAACGGACAGGGGCGACACGAGCAGTACTTC. This chain joins TRBV28 and TRBJ2-7; 9 bases match TRBD1. The J segment lost 5 bases and the V segment lost 5 bases, leaving 10 bases of the junction unmatched. The CDR3 is 15 amino acids. Germline V gene lookup returns CDR1 MDHEN and CDR2 SYDVKM.

This clone was recorded only once. V usage is TRBV7-2 and J usage is TRBJ2-3; TRBD2 matches 8 bases. Germline V lookup: CDR1 SGHTA, CDR2 FQGNSA. This CDR3 is 15 amino acids long. V dropped 1 base and J dropped 9; count of bases not matched to a gene: 9. The CDR3 sequence is CASSLGWTSTGTQYF. CDR3 nucleotide sequence: TGTGCCAGCAGCTTAGGGTGGACTAGCACGGGCACGCAGTATTTT.

V and J are TRBV7-8 and TRBJ1-5, with TRBD1 matching over 7 bases. Germline-derived CDR1 and CDR2 are SGHVS and FQNEAQ. This CDR3 spans 17 amino acids. V lost 2 bases and J lost 0; bases outside the gene matches: 7. The CDR3 here is CASSLLGQFYSNQPQHF. The DNA for the CDR3 is TGTGCCAGCAGCTTACTGGGACAGTTCTATAGCAATCAGCCCCAGCATTTT.

The CDR3 DNA sequence: TGTGCCAGCAGCAGAGCGGGAGGAGGTAATGAGCAGTTCTTC. It is translated as CASSRAGGGNEQFF. The V gene is TRBV5-6, the J gene TRBJ2-1; TRBD2 matches 9 bases. V trimming: 4 bases; J trimming: 7 bases; junction bases outside the gene matches: 6. The CDR3 sequence is 14 residues long. Germline assignment: CDR1 SGHDT and CDR2 YYEEEE.

The chain carries TRBV6-5 and TRBJ1-2, with 7 positions matching TRBD1. The CDR3 spans 14 residues. V gave up 3 bases and J gave up 5 bases; unmatched junction bases: 6. Germline lookup yields CDR1 MNHEY and CDR2 SVGAGI. DNA of the CDR3: TGTGCCAGCAGTTATGGGACAGCCTTTTATGGCTACACCTTC. Translating it yields CASSYGTAFYGYTF.

This chain joins TRBV9 and TRBJ2-1; D gene unclear. Germline values: CDR1 SGDLS, CDR2 YYNGEE. The CDR3 is made up of 11 amino acids. V lost 0 bases and J lost 9, with 4 bases in between. This CDR3 is CASSVGGEQFF. Written as DNA, the CDR3 is TGTGCCAGCAGCGTAGGAGGTGAGCAGTTCTTC.